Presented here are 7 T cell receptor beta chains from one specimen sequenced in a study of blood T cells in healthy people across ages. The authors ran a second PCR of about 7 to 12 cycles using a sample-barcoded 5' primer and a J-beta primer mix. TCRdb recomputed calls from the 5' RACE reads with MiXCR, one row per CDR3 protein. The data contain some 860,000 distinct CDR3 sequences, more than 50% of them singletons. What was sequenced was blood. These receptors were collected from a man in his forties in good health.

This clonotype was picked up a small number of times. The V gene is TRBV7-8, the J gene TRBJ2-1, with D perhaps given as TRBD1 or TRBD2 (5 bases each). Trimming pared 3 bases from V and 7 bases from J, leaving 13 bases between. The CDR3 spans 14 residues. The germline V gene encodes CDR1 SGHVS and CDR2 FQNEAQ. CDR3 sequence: CASSFRPGQNEQFF. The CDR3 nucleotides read TGTGCCAGCAGCTTCCGACCGGGGCAGAATGAGCAGTTCTTC.

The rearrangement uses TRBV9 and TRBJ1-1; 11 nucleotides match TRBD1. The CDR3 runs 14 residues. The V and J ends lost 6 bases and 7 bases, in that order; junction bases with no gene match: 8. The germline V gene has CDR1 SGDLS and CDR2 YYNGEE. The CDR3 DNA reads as TGTGCCAGCAACCTTGGACAGGGGGCTCGTGAAGCTTTCTTT. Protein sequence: CASNLGQGAREAFF. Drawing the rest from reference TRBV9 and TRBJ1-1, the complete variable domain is DSGVTQTPKHLITATGQRVTLRCSPRSGDLSVYWYQQSLDQGLQFLIQYYNGEERAKGNILERFSAQQFPDLHSELNLSSLELGDSALYFCASNLGQGAREAFFGQGTRLTVV.

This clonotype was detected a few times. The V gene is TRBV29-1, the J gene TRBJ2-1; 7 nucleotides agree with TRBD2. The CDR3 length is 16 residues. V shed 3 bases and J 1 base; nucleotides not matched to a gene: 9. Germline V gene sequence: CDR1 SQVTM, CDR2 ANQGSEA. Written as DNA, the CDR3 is TGCAGCGTTGACTCGAGCGGGATTCAATCCTACAATGAGCAGTTCTTC. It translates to CSVDSSGIQSYNEQFF.

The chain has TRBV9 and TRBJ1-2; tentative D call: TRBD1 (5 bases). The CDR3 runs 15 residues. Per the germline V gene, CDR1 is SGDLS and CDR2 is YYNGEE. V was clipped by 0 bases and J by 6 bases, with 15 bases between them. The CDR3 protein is CASSVATGGRHGYTF. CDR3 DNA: TGTGCCAGCAGCGTAGCTACGGGGGGTCGGCATGGCTACACCTTC.

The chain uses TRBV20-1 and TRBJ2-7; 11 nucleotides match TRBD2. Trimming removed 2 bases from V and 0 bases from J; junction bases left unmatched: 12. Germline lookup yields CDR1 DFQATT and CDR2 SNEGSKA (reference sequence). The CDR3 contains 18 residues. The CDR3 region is CSARSARGLAEFSYEQYF. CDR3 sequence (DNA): TGCAGTGCTAGATCAGCGCGGGGACTAGCGGAATTCTCCTACGAGCAGTACTTC.

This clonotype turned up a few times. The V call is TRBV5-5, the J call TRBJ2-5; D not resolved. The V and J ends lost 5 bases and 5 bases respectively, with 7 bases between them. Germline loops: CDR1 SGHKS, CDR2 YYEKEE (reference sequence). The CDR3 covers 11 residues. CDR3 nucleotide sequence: TGTGCCAGCAGATTGTCGGAGACCCAGTACTTC. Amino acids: CASRLSETQYF. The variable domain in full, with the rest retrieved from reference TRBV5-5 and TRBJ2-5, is DAGVTQSPTHLIKTRGQQVTLRCSPISGHKSVSWYQQVLGQGPQFIFQYYEKEERGRGNFPDRFSARQFPNYSSELNVNALLLGDSALYLCASRLSETQYFGPGTRLLVL.

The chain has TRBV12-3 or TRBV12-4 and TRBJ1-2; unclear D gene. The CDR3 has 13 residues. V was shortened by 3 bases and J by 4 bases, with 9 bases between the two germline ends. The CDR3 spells CASSLTASYGYTF. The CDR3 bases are TGTGCCAGCAGTTTGACTGCCAGCTATGGCTACACCTTC.